The source of this T cell receptor beta chain is a study of OX40 agonist ivuxolimab in advanced cancers. Study details: Three patients, one with hepatocellular carcinoma and two with cutaneous melanoma, responded partially. Study-wide results and limits: Among the lowest peripheral clonal expansion occurred in 0.1-3.0 mg/kg partial responders.

Profiling relied on immunoSEQ multiplex PCR, and the TCRdb table lists in-frame clones only, not all of them. The table lists tens of thousands of clones, more than 70% of them singletons. As regards this clone: Its antigen is as yet unknown.

Looked up from germline, CDR1 is SGHAT and CDR2 is FQNNGV. This CDR3 is built from 16 residues. V lost 5 bases and J lost 0; bases outside the gene matches: 8. The receptor was derived from an adult with an advanced solid tumor such as melanoma, head and neck, liver or kidney cancer. The sequencing used CD4+ or CD8+ T cells sorted from blood, collected in a trial of the OX40 agonist ivuxolimab. The chain joins TRBV11-2 to TRBJ1-1; 8 bases are shared with TRBD1. The CDR3 DNA reads as TGTGCCAGCAGCCCCGGACAGGGCGGCATGAACACTGAAGCTTTCTTT. It translates to CASSPGQGGMNTEAFF.